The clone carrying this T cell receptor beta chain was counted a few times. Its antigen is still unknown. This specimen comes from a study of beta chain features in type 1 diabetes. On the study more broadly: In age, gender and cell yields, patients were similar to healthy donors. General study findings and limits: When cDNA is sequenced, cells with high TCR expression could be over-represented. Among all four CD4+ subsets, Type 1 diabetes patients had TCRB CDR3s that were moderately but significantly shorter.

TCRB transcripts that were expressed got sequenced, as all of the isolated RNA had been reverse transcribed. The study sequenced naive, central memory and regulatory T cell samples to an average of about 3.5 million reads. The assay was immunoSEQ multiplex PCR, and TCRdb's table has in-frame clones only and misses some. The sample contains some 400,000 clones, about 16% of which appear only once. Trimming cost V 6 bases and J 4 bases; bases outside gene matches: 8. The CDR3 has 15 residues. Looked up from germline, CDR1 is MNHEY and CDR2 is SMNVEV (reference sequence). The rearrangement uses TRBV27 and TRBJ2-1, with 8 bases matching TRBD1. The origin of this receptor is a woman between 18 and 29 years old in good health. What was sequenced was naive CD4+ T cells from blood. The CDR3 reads CASRPGQGRYNEQFF. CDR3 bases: TGTGCCAGCAGGCCTGGACAGGGACGTTACAATGAGCAGTTCTTC.